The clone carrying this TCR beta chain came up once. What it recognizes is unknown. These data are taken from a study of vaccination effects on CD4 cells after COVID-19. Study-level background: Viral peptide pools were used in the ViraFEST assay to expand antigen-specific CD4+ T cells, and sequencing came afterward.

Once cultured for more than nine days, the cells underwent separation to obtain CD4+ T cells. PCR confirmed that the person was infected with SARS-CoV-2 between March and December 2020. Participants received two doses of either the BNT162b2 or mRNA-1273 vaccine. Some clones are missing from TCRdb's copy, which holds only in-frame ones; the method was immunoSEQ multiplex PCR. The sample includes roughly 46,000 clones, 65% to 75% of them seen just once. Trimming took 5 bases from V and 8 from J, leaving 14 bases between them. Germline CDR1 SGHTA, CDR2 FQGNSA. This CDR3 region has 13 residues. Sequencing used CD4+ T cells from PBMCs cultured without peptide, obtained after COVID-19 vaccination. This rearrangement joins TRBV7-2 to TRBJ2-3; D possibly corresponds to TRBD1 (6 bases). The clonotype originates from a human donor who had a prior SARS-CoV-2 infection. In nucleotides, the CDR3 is TGTGCCAGCAGCCCACGACAGGAAGGTACGCAGTATTTT. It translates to CASSPRQEGTQYF.